The T cell receptor beta chain described here comes from a study of blood T cell repertoires in COVID-19. Across the study: Spain, Italy and the United States supplied samples that represented acute and convalescent COVID-19. PBMCs, B-cell-depleted T cells, or T cells were the source of the cDNA or gDNA that made up the material.

In the original analysis: Reference gene primers were amplified, and this amplification served to estimate nucleated cell counts. Method: immunoSEQ multiplex PCR; TCRdb's copy keeps in-frame clones and lacks some. V and J calls and clone size are given by that table; D and trimming were obtained from the DNA. Among some 23,000 clones listed, around nine tenths were seen once. This clone was seen a few times. Trimming removed 4 bases at V and 7 bases at J, with 5 bases between. The CDR3 covers 11 residues. The material sequenced was peripheral blood. The rearrangement joins TRBV12-3 or TRBV12-4 to TRBJ1-5; D is ambiguous. The sequence was collected from a human donor with active COVID-19. The donor label of this sample is uncertain. DNA of the CDR3: TGTGCCAGCAGTTCAGGACAGCCCCAGCATTTT. It yields the protein CASSSGQPQHF.